The sequence of this T cell receptor (beta chain) was determined in a study of cytomegalovirus exposure and HLA in healthy donors. 60 Vbeta and 13 Jbeta primers were used in PCR. Clones were sequenced by immunoSEQ multiplex PCR, and TCRdb holds only the in-frame ones, with some missing. The record lists around 36,000 clones, of which the ten most abundant hold around 3.1%. The sample was PBMCs. The source of this sequence is a woman under 40 in good health and CMV-seropositive.

Here the CDR3 DNA reads TGTGCCAGCAGCTTGGTGGGGCCGGTAACCGGGGAGCTGTTTTTT. This gives the protein CASSLVGPVTGELFF. The chain is built from TRBV5-6 and TRBJ2-2; possibly TRBD1 for D (5 bases). The germline gives CDR1 SGHDT, CDR2 YYEEEE. There are 15 residues in the CDR3. The V end lost 0 bases, the J end lost 5 bases, and 11 bases lay between the germline ends.